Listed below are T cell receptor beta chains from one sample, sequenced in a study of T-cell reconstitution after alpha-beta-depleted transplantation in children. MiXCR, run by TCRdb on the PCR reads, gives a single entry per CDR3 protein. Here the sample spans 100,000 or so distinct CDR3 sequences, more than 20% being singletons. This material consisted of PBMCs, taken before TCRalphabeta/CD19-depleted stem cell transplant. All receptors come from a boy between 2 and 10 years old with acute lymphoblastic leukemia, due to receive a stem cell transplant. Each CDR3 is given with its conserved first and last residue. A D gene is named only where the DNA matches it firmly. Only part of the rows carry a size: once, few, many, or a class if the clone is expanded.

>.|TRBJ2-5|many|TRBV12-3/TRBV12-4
TGTGCCAGCAGGATCTCTACCCTTAACCAAGAGACCCAGTACTTC
CASRISTLNQETQYF
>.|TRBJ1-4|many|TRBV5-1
TGCGCCAGCAGCTTGACTGGTAATGAAAAACTGTTTTTT
CASSLTGNEKLFF
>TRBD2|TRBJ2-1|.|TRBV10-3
TGTGCCATCGGACTAGCGGAGGGGGGAATCTCCTACAATGAGCAGTTCTTC
CAIGLAEGGISYNEQFF
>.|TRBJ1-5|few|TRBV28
TGTGCCAGCACGCCAACCCGACAGCCCTCCTGGAATTTT
CASTPTRQPSWNF
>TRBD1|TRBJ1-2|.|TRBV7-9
TGTGCCAGCAGCCAGAATCCGGGACAGGGGATAAGTGGCTACACCTTC
CASSQNPGQGISGYTF
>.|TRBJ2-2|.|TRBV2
TGTGCCAGCAGCCAAGGGTGGAGAAAACCTGCGAACACCGGGGAGCTGTTTTTT
CASSQGWRKPANTGELFF
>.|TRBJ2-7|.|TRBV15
TGTGCCACCAGCGGGGGGCCCTTTGACGAGCAGTACTTC
CATSGGPFDEQYF
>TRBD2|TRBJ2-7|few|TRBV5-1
TGCGCCAGCAGCTTGTCATTCCGACTAGCGGAGGGAAGGAGCTCCTACGAGCAGTACTTC
CASSLSFRLAEGRSSYEQYF
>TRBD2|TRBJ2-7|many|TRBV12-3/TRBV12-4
TGTGCCAGCCAAAACGCGGGAGGGACCTACGAGCAGTACTTC
CASQNAGGTYEQYF
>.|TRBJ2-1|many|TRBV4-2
TGTGCCAGCAGCCAAGATTGGGATAGCTCCTACAATGAGCAGTTCTTC
CASSQDWDSSYNEQFF
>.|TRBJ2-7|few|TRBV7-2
TGTGCCAGCAGCCTCTCATCGGATCCTTCCTACGAGCAGTACTTC
CASSLSSDPSYEQYF
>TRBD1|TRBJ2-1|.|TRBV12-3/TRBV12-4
TGTGCCAGCAGAACTACAGGGGAGAATGAGCAGTTCTTC
CASRTTGENEQFF
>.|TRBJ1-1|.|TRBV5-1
TGCGCCAGCAGCTTGGCGGGGGGAGACACTGAAGCTTTCTTT
CASSLAGGDTEAFF
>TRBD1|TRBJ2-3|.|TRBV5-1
TGCGCCAGCAGCCCAAGGACAGGAACAGATACGCAGTATTTT
CASSPRTGTDTQYF
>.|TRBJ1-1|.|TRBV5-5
TGTGCCAGCTTCAGTCCCCCGCACACTGAAGCTTTCTTT
CASFSPPHTEAFF
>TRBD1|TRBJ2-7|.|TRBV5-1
TGCGCCAGCAGCTTGGGAGGGGACAGCTCCTACGAGCAGTACTTC
CASSLGGDSSYEQYF
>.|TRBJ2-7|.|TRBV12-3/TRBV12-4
TGTGCCAGCAGTTTATCGATCCAGGAGCAGTACTTC
CASSLSIQEQYF
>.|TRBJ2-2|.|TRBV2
TGTGCCAGCAGGGAGTACAAGACAGTCAACACCGGGGAGCTGTTTTTT
CASREYKTVNTGELFF
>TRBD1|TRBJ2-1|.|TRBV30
TGTGCCTGGAGGAGACAGGGCAATGAGCAGTTCTTC
CAWRRQGNEQFF
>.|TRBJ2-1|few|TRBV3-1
TGTGCCAGCAGCCAGAGGGGTCTCTACAATGAGCAGTTCTTC
CASSQRGLYNEQFF
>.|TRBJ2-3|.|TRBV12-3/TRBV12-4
TGTGCCAGCAGTCCAGGGGCTCAGTGGTCAGATACGCAGTATTTT
CASSPGAQWSDTQYF
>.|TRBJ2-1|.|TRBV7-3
TGTGCCAGCAGCTGGGGGAGGCCGCCGGATGAGCAGTTCTTC
CASSWGRPPDEQFF
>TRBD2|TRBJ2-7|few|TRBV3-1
TGTGCCAGCAGCCCATCCCTGAGCGGGAGAACCTACGAGCAGTACTTC
CASSPSLSGRTYEQYF